The rows below give T cell receptor beta chains drawn from one sample of a study of T cell responses to AZD1222 COVID-19 vaccine. Sequenced by immunoSEQ multiplex PCR; TCRdb stores in-frame clones only, minus some. The data show approximately 100,000 clones, less than 95% seen once. Sample: peripheral blood, taken on day 0 of AZD1222 vaccination. The receptors come from an adult in good health. CDR3s include the opening cysteine and the closing phenylalanine or tryptophan. The D gene is left open where the match is weak. Rows may omit the clone size; those that give it use once, few, many or a size class.

J | D | V | length | size | CDR3 | DNA
TRBJ1-2 | . | TRBV20-1 | 11 | once | CSAIRRRGYTF | TGCAGTGCTATCAGACGACGGGGCTACACCTTC
TRBJ2-3 | . | TRBV2 | 12 | . | CASRDYTDTQYF | TGTGCCAGCCGGGATTATACAGATACGCAGTATTTT
TRBJ1-6 | . | TRBV6-2/TRBV6-3 | 15 | . | CASSYSGGRNSPLHF | TGTGCCAGCAGTTACTCCGGGGGACGGAATTCACCCCTCCACTTT
TRBJ2-5 | . | TRBV6-2/TRBV6-3 | 16 | . | CASSYSSALASETQYF | TGTGCCAGCAGTTACTCTTCGGCTCTGGCCAGCGAGACCCAGTACTTC
TRBJ2-3 | TRBD2 | TRBV3-1/TRBV3-2 | 16 | . | CASSQVGSGGPDTQYF | TGTGCCAGCAGCCAAGTCGGTAGCGGGGGGCCAGATACGCAGTATTTT
TRBJ2-6 | TRBD1 | TRBV7-9 | 16 | . | CASSLGQGTGANVLTF | TGTGCCAGCAGCTTAGGACAGGGGACGGGGGCCAACGTCCTGACTTTC
TRBJ2-7 | . | TRBV11-2 | 16 | . | CASSPLGGNVFYEQYF | TGTGCCAGCAGCCCGCTGGGTGGAAATGTATTCTACGAGCAGTACTTC
TRBJ2-7 | TRBD1 | TRBV28 | 14 | . | CASRPGTVGYEQYF | TGTGCCAGCAGGCCCGGGACAGTTGGCTACGAGCAGTACTTC
TRBJ1-1 | . | TRBV15 | 13 | . | CATTTQGDTEAFF | TGTGCCACCACTACACAGGGAGACACTGAAGCTTTCTTT
TRBJ1-5 | TRBD1 | TRBV4-3 | 17 | . | CASSQDFVGQGGQPQHF | TGCGCCAGCAGCCAAGATTTCGTGGGACAGGGTGGCCAGCCCCAGCATTTT
TRBJ2-7 | . | TRBV6-1 | 13 | . | CASSEGGSYEQYF | TGTGCCAGCAGTGAAGGGGGCAGCTACGAGCAGTACTTC
TRBJ1-2 | TRBD1 | TRBV5-4 | 16 | . | CASSLWGQGFHYGYTF | TGTGCCAGCAGCTTGTGGGGACAGGGTTTTCACTATGGCTACACCTTC
TRBJ2-7 | TRBD1 | TRBV7-6 | 15 | . | CASSLESGTAYEQYF | TGTGCCAGCAGCTTAGAATCCGGGACAGCCTACGAGCAGTACTTC
TRBJ1-2 | TRBD1 | TRBV25-1 | 16 | . | CASSEPGQGGVDGYTF | TGTGCCAGCAGTGAACCGGGACAGGGAGGCGTTGATGGCTACACCTTC
TRBJ1-5 | TRBD1 | TRBV30 | 20 | . | CACPKTDRDKAPYSNQPQHF | TGTGCCTGTCCCAAGACCGACAGGGACAAGGCCCCGTATAGCAATCAGCCCCAGCATTTT
TRBJ2-5 | TRBD2 | TRBV5-1 | 16 | once | CASSLVVAGWQETQYF | TGCGCCAGCAGCTTGGTTGTAGCGGGGTGGCAAGAGACCCAGTACTTC
TRBJ1-5 | . | TRBV27 | 15 | . | CASSLLQAAGQPQHF | TGTGCCAGCAGTTTACTTCAGGCGGCGGGTCAGCCCCAGCATTTT
TRBJ1-2 | . | TRBV10-3 | 16 | . | CAISEGGLGPVYGYTF | TGTGCCATCAGTGAGGGAGGGTTGGGACCGGTATATGGCTACACCTTC
TRBJ2-1 | . | TRBV28 | 13 | once | CASSIPVVTEQFF | TGTGCCAGCAGTATCCCCGTCGTGACTGAGCAGTTCTTC
TRBJ1-1 | . | TRBV28 | 15 | . | CASSFNGLSNTEAFF | TGTGCCAGCAGTTTTAATGGACTGTCGAACACTGAAGCTTTCTTT
TRBJ1-2 | TRBD1 | TRBV6-6 | 15 | . | CASSYRTGPDYGYTF | TGTGCCAGCAGTTACCGGACAGGACCCGATTATGGCTACACCTTC
TRBJ2-1 | . | TRBV5-6 | 14 | . | CASSLYSFGPPEFF | TGTGCCAGCAGCTTATACTCCTTTGGTCCGCCCGAGTTCTTC
TRBJ2-7 | . | TRBV28 | 12 | . | CASSLIGYEQYF | TGTGCCAGCAGTTTAATTGGTTACGAGCAGTACTTC
TRBJ1-5 | . | TRBV19 | 13 | . | CASSIIVSQPQHF | TGTGCCAGTAGTATCATTGTATCTCAGCCCCAGCATTTT
TRBJ2-7 | . | TRBV6-1 | 13 | . | CASRVHSSYEQYF | TGTGCCAGCAGAGTCCACAGCTCCTACGAGCAGTACTTC
TRBJ1-5 | TRBD1 | TRBV4-1 | 14 | . | CASSQGQGDQPQHF | TGCGCCAGCAGCCAAGGGCAGGGGGATCAGCCCCAGCATTTT
TRBJ1-5 | . | TRBV19 | 16 | few | CASKNRGEDGNQPQHF | TGTGCCAGCAAAAACCGGGGAGAGGATGGCAATCAGCCCCAGCATTTT
TRBJ1-5 | . | TRBV6-5 | 12 | . | CASKLGNQPQHF | TGTGCCAGCAAGCTGGGTAATCAGCCCCAGCATTTT
TRBJ2-3 | TRBD2 | TRBV9 | 15 | . | CASSASGGALDTQYF | TGTGCCAGCAGCGCGAGCGGGGGGGCCCTAGATACGCAGTATTTT
TRBJ2-7 | . | TRBV21-1 | 15 | . | CASLNHQGRMDEQYF | TGTGCCAGCCTCAACCACCAGGGGCGTATGGACGAGCAGTACTTC
TRBJ1-1 | . | TRBV30 | 14 | . | CAWNRDTMNTEAFF | TGTGCCTGGAACAGGGACACTATGAACACTGAAGCTTTCTTT
TRBJ2-1 | . | TRBV7-6 | 13 | . | CASGRRGGNEQFF | TGTGCCAGCGGACGCCGGGGTGGCAATGAGCAGTTCTTC
TRBJ1-5 | TRBD1 | TRBV29-1 | 12 | once | CSVRQGRQPQHF | TGCAGCGTCCGACAGGGGAGGCAGCCCCAGCATTTT
TRBJ1-2 | TRBD1 | TRBV12-3/TRBV12-4 | 12 | . | CASKTGVGGYTF | TGTGCCAGCAAGACAGGGGTTGGTGGCTACACCTTC
TRBJ2-3 | . | TRBV2 | 13 | . | CASSAFGTDTQYF | TGTGCCAGCTCGGCGTTCGGCACAGATACGCAGTATTTT
TRBJ1-4 | . | TRBV25-1 | 15 | . | CASSELGVSGEKLFF | TGTGCCAGCAGTGAGCTTGGGGTGTCGGGAGAAAAACTGTTTTTT
TRBJ1-3 | TRBD1 | TRBV7-9 | 18 | . | CASSRGQGRRIFGNTIYF | TGTGCCAGCAGCCGCGGACAGGGGAGGCGGATTTTTGGAAACACCATATATTTT
TRBJ2-1 | TRBD1 | TRBV4-2 | 19 | once | CASSQDRVRDRGGYNEQFF | TGTGCCAGCAGCCAAGATCGGGTCCGAGACAGGGGAGGATACAATGAGCAGTTCTTC
TRBJ2-3 | . | TRBV7-2 | 13 | . | CASSLTGSNTQYF | TGTGCCAGCAGCTTAACAGGATCCAATACGCAGTATTTT
TRBJ1-1 | . | TRBV18 | 14 | once | CASSLRATGTEAFF | TGTGCCAGCTCACTCAGGGCCACTGGCACTGAAGCTTTCTTT
TRBJ2-3 | . | TRBV25-1 | 15 | . | CASSEKTVSSDTQYF | TGTGCCAGCAGTGAAAAGACAGTAAGTTCAGATACGCAGTATTTT
TRBJ1-5 | . | TRBV2 | 15 | . | CASRPSQNNNQPQHF | TGTGCCAGCAGACCCTCTCAAAATAACAATCAGCCCCAGCATTTT
TRBJ2-1 | . | TRBV5-4 | 14 | . | CASSPWGVYNEQFF | TGTGCCAGCAGCCCATGGGGCGTCTACAATGAGCAGTTCTTC
TRBJ2-1 | TRBD1 | TRBV2 | 18 | . | CASSEGRVGDRAINEQFF | TGTGCCAGCAGTGAAGGGCGCGTCGGGGACAGAGCCATCAATGAGCAGTTCTTC